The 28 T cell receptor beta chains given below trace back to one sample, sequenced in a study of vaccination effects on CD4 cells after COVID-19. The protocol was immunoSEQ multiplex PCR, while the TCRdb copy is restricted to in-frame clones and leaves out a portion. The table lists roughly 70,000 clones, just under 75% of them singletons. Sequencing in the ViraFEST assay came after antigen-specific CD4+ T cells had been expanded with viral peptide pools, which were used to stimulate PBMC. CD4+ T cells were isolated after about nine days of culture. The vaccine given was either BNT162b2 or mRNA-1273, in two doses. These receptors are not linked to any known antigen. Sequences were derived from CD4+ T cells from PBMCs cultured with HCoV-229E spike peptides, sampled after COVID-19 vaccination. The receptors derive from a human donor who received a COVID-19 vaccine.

The CDR3 loop reads CASNDRGSETQYF. CDR3 DNA sequence: TGTGCCAGCAACGATAGGGGAAGCGAGACCCAGTACTTC. The J gene is TRBJ2-5, the V gene TRBV2; D possibly corresponds to TRBD1 (5 bases). Germline CDR1 reads SNHLY; CDR2 reads FYNNEI. CDR3 length: 13 residues. Trimming took off 7 bases at V and 5 bases at J, with 14 bases between the two ends.

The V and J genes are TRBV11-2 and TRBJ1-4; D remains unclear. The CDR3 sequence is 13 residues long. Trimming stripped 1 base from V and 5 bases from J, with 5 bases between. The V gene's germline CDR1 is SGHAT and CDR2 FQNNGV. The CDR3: CASSLGTNEKLFF. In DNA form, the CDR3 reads TGTGCCAGCAGCTTAGGGACCAATGAAAAACTGTTTTTT.

In DNA, the CDR3 is TGTGCCACCAGTGACCCGACAGGGACAGATACGCAGTATTTT. It encodes CATSDPTGTDTQYF. The V call is TRBV24-1, the J call TRBJ2-3; 7 positions match TRBD1. With 4 bases clipped from V and 3 bases from J, the junction kept 3 bases outside the gene matches. This CDR3 comprises 14 residues. From germline, CDR1 is KGHDR and CDR2 SFDVKD.

The CDR3 spells CASSLGPAGGTDTQYF. CDR3 coding DNA: TGCGCCAGCAGCTTGGGTCCAGCGGGGGGCACAGATACGCAGTATTTT. The rearrangement links TRBV5-1 to TRBJ2-3; 8 bases are shared with TRBD2. The CDR3 contains 16 residues. J lost 1 base, V lost 0 bases, and 4 bases had no gene match. Germline values: CDR1 SGHRS, CDR2 YFSETQ.

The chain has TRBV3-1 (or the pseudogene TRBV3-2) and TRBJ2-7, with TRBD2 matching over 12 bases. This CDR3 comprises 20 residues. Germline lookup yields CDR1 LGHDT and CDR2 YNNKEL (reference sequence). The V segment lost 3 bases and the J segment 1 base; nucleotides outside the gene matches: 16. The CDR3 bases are TGTGCCAGCAGCCACCACTCTAGCGGGGGGGCCCGTTTATCGTCCTACGAGCAGTACGTC. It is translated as CASSHHSSGGARLSSYEQYV.

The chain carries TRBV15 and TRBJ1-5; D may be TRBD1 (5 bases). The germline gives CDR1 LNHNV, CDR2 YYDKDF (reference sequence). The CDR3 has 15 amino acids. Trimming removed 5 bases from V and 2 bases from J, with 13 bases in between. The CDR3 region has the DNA TGTGCCACCAGCGGCTTCGACAGAGGCAATCAGCCCCAGCATTTT. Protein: CATSGFDRGNQPQHF. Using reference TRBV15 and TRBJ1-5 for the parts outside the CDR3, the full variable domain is DAMVIQNPRYQVTQFGKPVTLSCSQTLNHNVMYWYQQKSSQAPKLLFHYYDKDFNNEADTPDNFQSRRPNTSFCFLDIRSPGLGDTAMYLCATSGFDRGNQPQHFGDGTRLSIL.

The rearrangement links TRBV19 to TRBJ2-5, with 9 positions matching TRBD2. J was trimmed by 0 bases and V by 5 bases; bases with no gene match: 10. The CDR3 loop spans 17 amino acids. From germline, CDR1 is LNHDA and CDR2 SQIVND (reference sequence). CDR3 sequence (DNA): TGTGCCAGTAGTGTTGCCCTCCTAGCGGGAAACCAAGAGACCCAGTACTTC. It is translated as CASSVALLAGNQETQYF.

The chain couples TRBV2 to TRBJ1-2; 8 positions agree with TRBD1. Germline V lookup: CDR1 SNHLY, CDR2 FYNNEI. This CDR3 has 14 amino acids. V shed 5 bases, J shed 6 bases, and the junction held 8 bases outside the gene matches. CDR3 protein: CASSSSQGANGYTF. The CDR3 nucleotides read TGTGCCAGCAGTTCCTCCCAGGGGGCGAATGGCTACACCTTC.

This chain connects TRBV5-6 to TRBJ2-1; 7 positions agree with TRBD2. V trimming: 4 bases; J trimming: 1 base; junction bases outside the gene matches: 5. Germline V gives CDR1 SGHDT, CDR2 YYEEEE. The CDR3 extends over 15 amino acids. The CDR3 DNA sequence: TGTGCCAGCAGCCCGGGCGGGGGTTCCTACAATGAGCAGTTCTTC. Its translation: CASSPGGGSYNEQFF.

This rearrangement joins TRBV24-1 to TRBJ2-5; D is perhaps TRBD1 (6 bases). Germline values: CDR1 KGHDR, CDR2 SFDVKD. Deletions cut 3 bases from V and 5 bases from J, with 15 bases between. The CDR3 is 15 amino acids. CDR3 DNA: TGTGCCACCAGTGATACCCAGGGGTTCCGGGAGACCCAGTACTTC. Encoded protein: CATSDTQGFRETQYF.

CDR3 loop: CASSPRSDRGTDTQYF. As DNA, the CDR3 is TGTGCCAGCTCACCACGATCGGACAGGGGGACAGATACGCAGTATTTT. The rearrangement uses TRBV18 and TRBJ2-3; 10 bases line up with TRBD1. The CDR3 spans 16 residues. V trimming: 1 base; J trimming: 3 bases; junction bases outside the gene matches: 4. Germline assignment: CDR1 KGHSH and CDR2 LQKENI. Full variable domain (outside the CDR3, taken from reference TRBV18 and TRBJ2-3): NAGVMQNPRHLVRRRGQEARLRCSPMKGHSHVYWYRQLPEEGLKFMVYLQKENIIDESGMPKERFSAEFPKEGPSILRIQQVVRGDSAAYFCASSPRSDRGTDTQYFGPGTRLTVL.

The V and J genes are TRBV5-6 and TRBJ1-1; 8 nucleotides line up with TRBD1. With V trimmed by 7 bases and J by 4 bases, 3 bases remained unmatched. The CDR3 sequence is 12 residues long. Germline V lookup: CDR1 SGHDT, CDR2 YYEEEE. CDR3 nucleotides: TGTGCCAGCGGTACAGGGGGCACTGAAGCTTTCTTT. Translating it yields CASGTGGTEAFF.

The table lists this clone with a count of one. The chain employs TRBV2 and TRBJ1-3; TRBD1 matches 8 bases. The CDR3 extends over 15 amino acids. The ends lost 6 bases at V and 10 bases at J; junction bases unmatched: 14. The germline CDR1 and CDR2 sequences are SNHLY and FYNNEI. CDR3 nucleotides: TGTGCCAGCAGAGCAGGGACAGGAGAAACCCGTACCATATATTTT. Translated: CASRAGTGETRTIYF.

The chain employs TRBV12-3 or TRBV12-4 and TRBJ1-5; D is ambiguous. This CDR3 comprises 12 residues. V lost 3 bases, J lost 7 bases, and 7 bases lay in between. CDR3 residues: CASSFSEQPQHF. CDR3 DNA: TGTGCCAGCAGTTTCAGCGAGCAGCCCCAGCATTTT.

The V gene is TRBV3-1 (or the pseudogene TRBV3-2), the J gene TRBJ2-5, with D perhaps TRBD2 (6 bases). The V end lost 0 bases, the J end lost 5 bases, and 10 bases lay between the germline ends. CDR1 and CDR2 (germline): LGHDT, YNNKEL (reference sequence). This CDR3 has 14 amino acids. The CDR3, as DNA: TGTGCCAGCAGCCAAGATCGGGGGTGGGAGACCCAGTACTTC. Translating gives CASSQDRGWETQYF.

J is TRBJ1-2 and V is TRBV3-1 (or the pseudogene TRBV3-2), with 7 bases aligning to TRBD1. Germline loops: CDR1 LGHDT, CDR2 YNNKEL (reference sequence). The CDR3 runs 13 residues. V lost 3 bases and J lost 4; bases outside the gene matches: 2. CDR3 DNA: TGTGCCAGCAGCCAGGGACAGAGCTATGGCTACACCTTC. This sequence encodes CASSQGQSYGYTF.

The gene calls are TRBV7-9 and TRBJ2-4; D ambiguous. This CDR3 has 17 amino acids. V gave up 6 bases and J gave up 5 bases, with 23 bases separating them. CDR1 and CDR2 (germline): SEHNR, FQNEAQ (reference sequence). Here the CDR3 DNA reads TGTGCCAGCAGTCCAAGCGACCAACCCGGTGACGAAAACATTCAGTACTTC. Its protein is CASSPSDQPGDENIQYF. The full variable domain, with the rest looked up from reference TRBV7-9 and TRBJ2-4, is DTGVSQNPRHKITKRGQNVTFRCDPISEHNRLYWYRQTLGQGPEFLTYFQNEAQLEKSRLLSDRFSAERPKGSFSTLEIQRTEQGDSAMYLCASSPSDQPGDENIQYFGAGTRLSVL.

CDR3: CASGLGLSYEQYV. In DNA form, the CDR3 reads TGTGCTAGTGGTTTAGGATTGAGTTACGAGCAGTACGTC. J is TRBJ2-7 and V is TRBV12-5, with D uncertain. The V gene's germline CDR1 is LGHNT and CDR2 FRNRAP. Between the trimmed V and J ends, which lost 3 bases and 4 bases, there was a span of 10 bases. This CDR3 contains 13 residues.

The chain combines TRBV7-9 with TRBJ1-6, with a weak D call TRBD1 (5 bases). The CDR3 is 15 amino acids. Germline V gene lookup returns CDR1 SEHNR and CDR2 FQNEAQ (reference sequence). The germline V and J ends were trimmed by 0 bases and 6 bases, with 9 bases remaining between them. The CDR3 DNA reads TGTGCCAGCAGCTTAGCAACAGGTAGTAATTCACCCCTCCACTTT. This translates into CASSLATGSNSPLHF.

The CDR3 coding sequence is TGCGCCAGCAGCCCGGGCGGGCTGAGAGAAAAACTGTTTTTT. Protein product: CASSPGGLREKLFF. The chain combines TRBV4-3 with TRBJ1-4; no clear D. Germline CDR1 and CDR2: LGHNA and YSLEER. CDR3 length: 14 amino acids. Trimming removed 4 bases at V and 8 bases at J, with 14 bases between.

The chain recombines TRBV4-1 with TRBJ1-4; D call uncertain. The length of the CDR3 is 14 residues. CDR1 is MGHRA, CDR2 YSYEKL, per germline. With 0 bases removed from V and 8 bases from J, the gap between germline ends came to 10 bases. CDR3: CASSQEMRREKLFF. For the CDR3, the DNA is TGCGCCAGCAGCCAAGAAATGCGACGGGAAAAACTGTTTTTT.

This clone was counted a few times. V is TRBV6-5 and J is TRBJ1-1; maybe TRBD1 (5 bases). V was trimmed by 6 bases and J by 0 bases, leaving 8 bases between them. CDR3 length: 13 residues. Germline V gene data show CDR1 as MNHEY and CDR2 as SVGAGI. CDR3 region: CASRWDVNTEAFF. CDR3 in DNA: TGTGCCAGCAGATGGGACGTGAACACTGAAGCTTTCTTT.

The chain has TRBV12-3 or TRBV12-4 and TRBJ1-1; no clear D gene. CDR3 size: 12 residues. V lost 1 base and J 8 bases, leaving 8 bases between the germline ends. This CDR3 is CASSLVAQEAFF. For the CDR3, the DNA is TGTGCCAGCAGTTTAGTGGCACAGGAAGCTTTCTTT.

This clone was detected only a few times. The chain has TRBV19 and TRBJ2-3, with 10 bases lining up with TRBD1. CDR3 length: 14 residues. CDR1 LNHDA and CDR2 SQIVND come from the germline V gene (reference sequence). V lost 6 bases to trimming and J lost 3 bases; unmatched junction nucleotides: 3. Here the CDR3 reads CASRDRGSTDTQYF. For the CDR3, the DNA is TGTGCCAGTAGGGACAGGGGGAGTACAGATACGCAGTATTTT.

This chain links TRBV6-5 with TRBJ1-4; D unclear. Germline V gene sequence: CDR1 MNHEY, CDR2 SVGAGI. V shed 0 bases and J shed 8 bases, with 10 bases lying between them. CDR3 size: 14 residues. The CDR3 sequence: CASSYSDGREKLFF. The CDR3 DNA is TGTGCCAGCAGTTACTCTGACGGGAGGGAAAAACTGTTTTTT.

CDR3 amino acids: CASSLNLVATEAFF. The CDR3 bases are TGTGCCAGCAGCTTAAATTTGGTGGCCACTGAAGCTTTCTTT. This chain connects TRBV11-2 to TRBJ1-1; no clear D. Looked up from germline, CDR1 is SGHAT and CDR2 is FQNNGV. The germline V and J ends were trimmed by 2 bases and 4 bases, with 11 bases remaining between them. This CDR3 has 14 residues.

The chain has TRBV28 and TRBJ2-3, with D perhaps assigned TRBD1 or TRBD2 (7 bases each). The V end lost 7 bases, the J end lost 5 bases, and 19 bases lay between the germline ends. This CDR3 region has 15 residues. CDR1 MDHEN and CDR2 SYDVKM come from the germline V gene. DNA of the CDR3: TGTGCCAGCACCCAGGGGGGGCCCAAGTTAGATACGCAGTATTTT. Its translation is CASTQGGPKLDTQYF. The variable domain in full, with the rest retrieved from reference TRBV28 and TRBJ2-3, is DVKVTQSSRYLVKRTGEKVFLECVQDMDHENMFWYRQDPGLGLRLIYFSYDVKMKEKGDIPEGYSVSREKKERFSLILESASTNQTSMYLCASTQGGPKLDTQYFGPGTRLTVL.

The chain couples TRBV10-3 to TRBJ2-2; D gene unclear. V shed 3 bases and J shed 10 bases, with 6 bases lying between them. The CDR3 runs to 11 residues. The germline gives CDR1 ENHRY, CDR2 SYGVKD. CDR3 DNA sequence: TGTGCCATCAGTGATGCGGCGGAGCTGTTTTTT. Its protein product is CAISDAAELFF.